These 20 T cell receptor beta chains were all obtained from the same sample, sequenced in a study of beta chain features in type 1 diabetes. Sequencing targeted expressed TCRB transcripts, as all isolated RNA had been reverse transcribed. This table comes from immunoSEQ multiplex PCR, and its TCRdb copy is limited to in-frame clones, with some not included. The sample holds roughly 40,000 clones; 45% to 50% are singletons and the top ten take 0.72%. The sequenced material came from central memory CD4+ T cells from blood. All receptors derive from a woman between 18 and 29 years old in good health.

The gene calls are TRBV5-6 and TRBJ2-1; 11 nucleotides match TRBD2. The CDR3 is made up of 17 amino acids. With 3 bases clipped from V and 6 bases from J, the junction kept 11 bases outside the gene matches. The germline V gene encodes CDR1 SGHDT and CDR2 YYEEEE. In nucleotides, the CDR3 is TGTGCCAGCAGCTCTCTAGCGGGGGGACTAAGAATCAATGAGCAGTTCTTC. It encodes CASSSLAGGLRINEQFF.

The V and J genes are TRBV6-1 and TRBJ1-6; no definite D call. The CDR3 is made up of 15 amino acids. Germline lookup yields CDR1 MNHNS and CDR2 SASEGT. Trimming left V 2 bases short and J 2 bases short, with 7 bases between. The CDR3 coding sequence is TGTGCCAGCAGTGAACAACAGCCCTATAATTCACCCCTCCACTTT. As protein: CASSEQQPYNSPLHF.

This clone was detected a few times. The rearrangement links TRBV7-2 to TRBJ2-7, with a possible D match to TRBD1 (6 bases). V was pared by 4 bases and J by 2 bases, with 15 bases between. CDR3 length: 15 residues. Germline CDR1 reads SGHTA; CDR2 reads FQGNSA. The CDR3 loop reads CASSSVVGTPYEQYF. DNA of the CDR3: TGTGCCAGCAGCTCTGTTGTCGGGACACCCTACGAGCAGTACTTC. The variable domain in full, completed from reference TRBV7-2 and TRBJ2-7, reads GAGVSQSPSNKVTEKGKDVELRCDPISGHTALYWYRQSLGQGLEFLIYFQGNSAPDKSGLPSDRFSAERTGGSVSTLTIQRTQQEDSAVYLCASSSVVGTPYEQYFGPGTRLTVT.

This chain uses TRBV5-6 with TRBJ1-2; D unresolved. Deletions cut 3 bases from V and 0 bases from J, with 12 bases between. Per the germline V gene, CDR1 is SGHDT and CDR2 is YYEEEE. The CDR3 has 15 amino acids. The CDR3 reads CASSWEDGPNYGYTF. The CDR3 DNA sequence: TGTGCCAGCAGCTGGGAGGACGGACCTAACTATGGCTACACCTTC.

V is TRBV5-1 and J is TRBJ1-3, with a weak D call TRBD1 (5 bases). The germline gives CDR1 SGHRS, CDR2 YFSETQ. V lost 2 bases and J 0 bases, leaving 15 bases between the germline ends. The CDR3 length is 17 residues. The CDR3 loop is CASSFQGSGHSGNTIYF. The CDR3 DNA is TGCGCCAGCAGCTTTCAGGGTTCAGGTCACTCTGGAAACACCATATATTTT.

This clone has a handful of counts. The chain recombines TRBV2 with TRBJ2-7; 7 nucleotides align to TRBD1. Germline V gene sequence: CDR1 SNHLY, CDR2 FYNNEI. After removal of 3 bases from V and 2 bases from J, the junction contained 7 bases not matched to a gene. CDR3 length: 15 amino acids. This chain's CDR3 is CASSDGGQGAYEQYF. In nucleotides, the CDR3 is TGTGCCAGCAGTGATGGTGGCCAGGGGGCCTACGAGCAGTACTTC. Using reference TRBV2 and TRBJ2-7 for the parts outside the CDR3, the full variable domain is EPEVTQTPSHQVTQMGQEVILRCVPISNHLYFYWYRQILGQKVEFLVSFYNNEISEKSEIFDDQFSVERPDGSNFTLKIRSTKLEDSAMYFCASSDGGQGAYEQYFGPGTRLTVT.

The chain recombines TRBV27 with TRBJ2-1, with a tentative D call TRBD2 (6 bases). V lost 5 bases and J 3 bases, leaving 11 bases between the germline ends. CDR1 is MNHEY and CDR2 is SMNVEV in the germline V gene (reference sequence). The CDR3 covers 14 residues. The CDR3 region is CASSRRVDYNEQFF. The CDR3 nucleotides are TGTGCCAGCAGTCGGAGGGTTGACTACAATGAGCAGTTCTTC.

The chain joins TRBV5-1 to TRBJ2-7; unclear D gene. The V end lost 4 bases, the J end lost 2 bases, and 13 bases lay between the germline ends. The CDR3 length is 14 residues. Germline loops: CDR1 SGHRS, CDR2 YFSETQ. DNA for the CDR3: TGCGCCAGCAGCCGTACAGCAACGGCCTACGAGCAGTACTTC. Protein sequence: CASSRTATAYEQYF.

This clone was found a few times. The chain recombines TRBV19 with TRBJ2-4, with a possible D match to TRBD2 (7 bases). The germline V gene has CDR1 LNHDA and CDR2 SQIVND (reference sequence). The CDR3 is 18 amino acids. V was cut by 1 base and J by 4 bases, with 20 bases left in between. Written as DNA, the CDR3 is TGTGCCAGTAGTATAGTAGCCGGGGGGCTCACCCAGAAAAACATTCAGTACTTC. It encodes CASSIVAGGLTQKNIQYF.

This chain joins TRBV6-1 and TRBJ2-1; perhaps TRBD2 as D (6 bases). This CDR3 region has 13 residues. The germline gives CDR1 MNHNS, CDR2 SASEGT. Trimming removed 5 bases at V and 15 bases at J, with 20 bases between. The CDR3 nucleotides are TGTGCCAGCAGTCTCAATAATCGGGAGAAGGTGTTCTTC. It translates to CASSLNNREKVFF.

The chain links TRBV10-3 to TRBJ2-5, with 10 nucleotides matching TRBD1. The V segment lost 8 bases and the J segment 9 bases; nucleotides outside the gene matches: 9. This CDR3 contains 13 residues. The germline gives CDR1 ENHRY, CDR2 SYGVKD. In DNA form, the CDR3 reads TGTGCCATCGGCCCGGGACAGGGGTTGGCCCAGTACTTC. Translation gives CAIGPGQGLAQYF.

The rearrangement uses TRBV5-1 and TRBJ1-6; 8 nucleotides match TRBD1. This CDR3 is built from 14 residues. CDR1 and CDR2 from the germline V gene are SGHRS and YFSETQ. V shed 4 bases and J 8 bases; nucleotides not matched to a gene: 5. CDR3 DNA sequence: TGCGCCAGCAGCCAGGACAGGGTCGATTCACCCCTCCACTTT. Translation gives CASSQDRVDSPLHF.

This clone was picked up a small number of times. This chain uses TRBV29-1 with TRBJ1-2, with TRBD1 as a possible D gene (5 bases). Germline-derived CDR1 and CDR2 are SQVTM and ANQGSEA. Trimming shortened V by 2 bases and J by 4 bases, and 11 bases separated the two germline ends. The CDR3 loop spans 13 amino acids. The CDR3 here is CSVERGTGYGYTF. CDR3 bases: TGCAGCGTTGAACGGGGGACGGGCTATGGCTACACCTTC.

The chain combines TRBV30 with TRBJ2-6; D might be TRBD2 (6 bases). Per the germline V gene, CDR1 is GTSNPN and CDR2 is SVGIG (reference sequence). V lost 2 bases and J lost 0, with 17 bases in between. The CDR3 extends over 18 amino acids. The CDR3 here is CAWSSFGGGISGANVLTF. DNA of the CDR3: TGTGCCTGGAGTTCCTTCGGGGGAGGCATCTCTGGGGCCAACGTCCTGACTTTC.

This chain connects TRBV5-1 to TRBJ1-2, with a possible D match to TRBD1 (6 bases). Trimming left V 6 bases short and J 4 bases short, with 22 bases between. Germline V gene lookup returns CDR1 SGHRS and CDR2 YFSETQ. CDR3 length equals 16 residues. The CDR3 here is CASTNPGPRGVYGYTF. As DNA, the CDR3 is TGCGCCAGCACCAACCCTGGCCCCAGGGGAGTCTATGGCTACACCTTC.

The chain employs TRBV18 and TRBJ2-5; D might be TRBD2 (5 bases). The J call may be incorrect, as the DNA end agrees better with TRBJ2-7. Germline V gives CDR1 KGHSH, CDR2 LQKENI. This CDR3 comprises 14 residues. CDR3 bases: TGTGCCAGCGCGAATTCCGGGGACTCCTACGAGCAGTACTTC. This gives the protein CASANSGDSYEQYF.

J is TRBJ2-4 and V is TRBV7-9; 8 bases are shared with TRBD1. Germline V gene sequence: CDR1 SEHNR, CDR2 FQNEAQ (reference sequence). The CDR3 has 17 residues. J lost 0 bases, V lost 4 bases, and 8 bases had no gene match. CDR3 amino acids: CASSSITGGIAKNIQYF. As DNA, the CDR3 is TGTGCCAGCAGCTCAATAACAGGGGGGATAGCCAAAAACATTCAGTACTTC.

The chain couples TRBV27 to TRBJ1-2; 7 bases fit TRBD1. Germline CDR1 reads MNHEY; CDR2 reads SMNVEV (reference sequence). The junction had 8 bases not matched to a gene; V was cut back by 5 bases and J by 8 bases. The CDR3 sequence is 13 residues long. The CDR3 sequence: CASSPQTGSGYTF. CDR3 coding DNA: TGTGCCAGCAGTCCCCAGACAGGGTCGGGCTACACCTTC.

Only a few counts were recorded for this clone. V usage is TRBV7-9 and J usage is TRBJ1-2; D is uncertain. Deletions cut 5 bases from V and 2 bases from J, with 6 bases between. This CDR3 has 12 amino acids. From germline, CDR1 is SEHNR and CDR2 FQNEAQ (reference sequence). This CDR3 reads CASSKENYGYTF. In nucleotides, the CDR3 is TGTGCCAGCAGCAAAGAGAACTATGGCTACACCTTC.

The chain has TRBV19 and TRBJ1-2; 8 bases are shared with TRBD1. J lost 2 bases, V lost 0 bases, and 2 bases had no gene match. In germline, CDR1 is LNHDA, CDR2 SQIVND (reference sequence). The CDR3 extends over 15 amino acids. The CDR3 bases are TGTGCCAGTAGTATAGACCGACAGGGGAACTATGGCTACACCTTC. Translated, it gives CASSIDRQGNYGYTF.